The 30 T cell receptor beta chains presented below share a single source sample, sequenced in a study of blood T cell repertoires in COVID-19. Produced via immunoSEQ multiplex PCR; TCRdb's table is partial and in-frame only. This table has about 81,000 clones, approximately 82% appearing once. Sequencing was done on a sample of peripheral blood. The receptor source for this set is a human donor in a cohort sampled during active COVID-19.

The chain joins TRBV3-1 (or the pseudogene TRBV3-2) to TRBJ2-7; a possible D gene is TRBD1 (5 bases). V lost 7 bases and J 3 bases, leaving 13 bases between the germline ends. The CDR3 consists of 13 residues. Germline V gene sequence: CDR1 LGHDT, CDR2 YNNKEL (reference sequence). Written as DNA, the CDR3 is TGTGCCAGCACCTCAGGGAAACACTACGAGCAGTACTTC. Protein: CASTSGKHYEQYF.

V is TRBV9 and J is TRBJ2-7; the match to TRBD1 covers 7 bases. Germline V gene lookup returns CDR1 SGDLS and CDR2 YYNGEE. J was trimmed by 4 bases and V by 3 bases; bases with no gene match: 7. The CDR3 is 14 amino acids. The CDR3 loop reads CASSGGRDSYEQYF. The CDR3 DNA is TGTGCCAGCAGCGGTGGCCGGGACAGTTACGAGCAGTACTTC.

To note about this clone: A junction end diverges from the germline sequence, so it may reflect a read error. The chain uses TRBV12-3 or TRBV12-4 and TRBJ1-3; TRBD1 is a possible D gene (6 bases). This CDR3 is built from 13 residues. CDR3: CASSQTIVGGPFF. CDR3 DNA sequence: TGTGCCAGCAGTCAGACAATAGTCGGGGGGCCCTTTTTT.

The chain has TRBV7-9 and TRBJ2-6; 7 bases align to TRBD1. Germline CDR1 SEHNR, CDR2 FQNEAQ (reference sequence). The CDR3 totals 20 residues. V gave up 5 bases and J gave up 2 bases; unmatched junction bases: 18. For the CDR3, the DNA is TGTGCCAGCAGCAAACCCCCCCGGACAGGTGGATTGGCTGGGGCCAACGTCCTGACTTTC. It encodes CASSKPPRTGGLAGANVLTF.

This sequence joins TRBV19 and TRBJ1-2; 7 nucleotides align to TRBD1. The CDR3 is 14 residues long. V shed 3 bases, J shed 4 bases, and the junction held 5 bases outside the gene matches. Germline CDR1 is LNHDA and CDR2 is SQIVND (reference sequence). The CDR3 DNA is TGTGCCAGTAGTATGACAGGGACGACCTATGGCTACACCTTC. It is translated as CASSMTGTTYGYTF. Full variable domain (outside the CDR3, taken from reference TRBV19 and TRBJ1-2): DGGITQSPKYLFRKEGQNVTLSCEQNLNHDAMYWYRQDPGQGLRLIYYSQIVNDFQKGDIAEGYSVSREKKESFPLTVTSAQKNPTAFYLCASSMTGTTYGYTFGSGTRLTVV.

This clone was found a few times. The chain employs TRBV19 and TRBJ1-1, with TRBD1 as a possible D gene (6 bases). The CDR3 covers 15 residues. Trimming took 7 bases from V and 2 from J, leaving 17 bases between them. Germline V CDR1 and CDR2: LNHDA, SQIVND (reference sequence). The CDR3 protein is CASTPWGRGNTEAFF. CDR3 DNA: TGTGCCAGTACCCCCTGGGGCAGGGGTAACACTGAAGCTTTCTTT.

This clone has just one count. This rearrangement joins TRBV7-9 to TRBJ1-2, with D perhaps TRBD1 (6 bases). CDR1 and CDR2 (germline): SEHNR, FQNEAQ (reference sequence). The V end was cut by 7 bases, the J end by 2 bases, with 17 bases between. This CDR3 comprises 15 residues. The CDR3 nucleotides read TGTGCCAGCATCCGCCAAAACAGGGAAAACTATGGCTACACCTTC. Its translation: CASIRQNRENYGYTF.

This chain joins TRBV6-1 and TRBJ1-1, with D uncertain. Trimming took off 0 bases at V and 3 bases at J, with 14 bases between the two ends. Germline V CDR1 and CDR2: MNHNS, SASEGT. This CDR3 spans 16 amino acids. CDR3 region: CASSEANMRFYTEAFF. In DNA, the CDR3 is TGTGCCAGCAGTGAAGCTAACATGAGGTTTTACACTGAAGCTTTCTTT.

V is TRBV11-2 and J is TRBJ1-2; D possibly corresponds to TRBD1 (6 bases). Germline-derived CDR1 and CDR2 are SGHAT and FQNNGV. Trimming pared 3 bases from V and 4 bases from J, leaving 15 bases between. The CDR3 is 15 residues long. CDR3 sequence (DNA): TGTGCCAGCAGCTTCGGACAGTCCGGCGGCTATGGCTACACCTTC. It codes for CASSFGQSGGYGYTF. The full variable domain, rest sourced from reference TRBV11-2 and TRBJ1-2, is EAGVAQSPRYKIIEKRQSVAFWCNPISGHATLYWYQQILGQGPKLLIQFQNNGVVDDSQLPKDRFSAERLKGVDSTLKIQPAKLEDSAVYLCASSFGQSGGYGYTFGSGTRLTVV.

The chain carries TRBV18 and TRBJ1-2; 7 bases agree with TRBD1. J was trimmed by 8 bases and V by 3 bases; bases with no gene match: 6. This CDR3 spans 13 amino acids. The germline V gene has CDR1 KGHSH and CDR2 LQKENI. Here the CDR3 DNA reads TGTGCCAGCTCACCCGGACAGGATGGAGGCTACACCTTC. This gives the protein CASSPGQDGGYTF.

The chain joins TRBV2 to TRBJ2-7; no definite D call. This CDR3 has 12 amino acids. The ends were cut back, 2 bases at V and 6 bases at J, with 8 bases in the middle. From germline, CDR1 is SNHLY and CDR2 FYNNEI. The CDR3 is CASSESVAEQYF. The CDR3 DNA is TGTGCCAGCAGTGAATCCGTGGCCGAGCAGTACTTC.

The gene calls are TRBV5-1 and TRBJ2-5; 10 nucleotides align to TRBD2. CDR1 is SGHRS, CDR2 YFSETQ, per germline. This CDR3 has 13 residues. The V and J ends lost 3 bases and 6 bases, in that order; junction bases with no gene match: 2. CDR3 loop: CASSWTSGQTQYF. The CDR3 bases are TGCGCCAGCAGCTGGACTAGCGGCCAGACCCAGTACTTC. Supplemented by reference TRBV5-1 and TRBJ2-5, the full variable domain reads KAGVTQTPRYLIKTRGQQVTLSCSPISGHRSVSWYQQTPGQGLQFLFEYFSETQRNKGNFPGRFSGRQFSNSRSEMNVSTLELGDSALYLCASSWTSGQTQYFGPGTRLLVL.

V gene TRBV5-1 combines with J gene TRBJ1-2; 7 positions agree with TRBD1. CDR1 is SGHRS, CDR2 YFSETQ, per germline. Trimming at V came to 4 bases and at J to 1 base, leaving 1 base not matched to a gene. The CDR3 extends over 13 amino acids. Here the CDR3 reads CASSTGVNYGYTF. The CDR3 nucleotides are TGCGCCAGCAGCACAGGGGTTAACTATGGCTACACCTTC.

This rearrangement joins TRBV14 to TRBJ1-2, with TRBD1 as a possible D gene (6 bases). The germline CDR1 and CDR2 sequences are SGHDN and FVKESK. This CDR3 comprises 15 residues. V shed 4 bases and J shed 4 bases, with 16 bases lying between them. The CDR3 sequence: CASSPRTDSLYGYTF. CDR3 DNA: TGTGCCAGCAGCCCGAGGACAGACAGTCTCTATGGCTACACCTTC.

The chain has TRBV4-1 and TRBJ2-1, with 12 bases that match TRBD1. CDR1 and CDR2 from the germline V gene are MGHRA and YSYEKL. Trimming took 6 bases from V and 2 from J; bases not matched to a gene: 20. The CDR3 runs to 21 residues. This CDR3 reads CASRYLPGGQGATGPYNEQFF. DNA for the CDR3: TGCGCCAGCAGGTACCTTCCAGGGGGACAGGGGGCGACCGGTCCCTACAATGAGCAGTTCTTC.

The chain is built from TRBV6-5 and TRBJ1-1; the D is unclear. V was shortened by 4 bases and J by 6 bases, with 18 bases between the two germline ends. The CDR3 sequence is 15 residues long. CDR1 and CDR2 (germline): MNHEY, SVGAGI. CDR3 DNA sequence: TGTGCCAGCAGTTCGGCAGGCAGCCTAAAGGCTGAAGCTTTCTTT. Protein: CASSSAGSLKAEAFF.

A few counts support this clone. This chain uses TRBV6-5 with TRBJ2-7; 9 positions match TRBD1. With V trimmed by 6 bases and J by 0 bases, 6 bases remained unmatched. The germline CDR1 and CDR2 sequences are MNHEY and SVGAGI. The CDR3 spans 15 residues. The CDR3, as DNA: TGTGCCAGCAGGTCCGGACAGGGGCCCTCCTACGAGCAGTACTTC. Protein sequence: CASRSGQGPSYEQYF.

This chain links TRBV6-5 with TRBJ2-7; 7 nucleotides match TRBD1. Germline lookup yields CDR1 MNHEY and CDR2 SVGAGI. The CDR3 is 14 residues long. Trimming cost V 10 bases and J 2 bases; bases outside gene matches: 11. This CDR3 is CATLDRELTYEQYF. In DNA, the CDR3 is TGTGCCACCCTCGACAGGGAACTCACCTACGAGCAGTACTTC.

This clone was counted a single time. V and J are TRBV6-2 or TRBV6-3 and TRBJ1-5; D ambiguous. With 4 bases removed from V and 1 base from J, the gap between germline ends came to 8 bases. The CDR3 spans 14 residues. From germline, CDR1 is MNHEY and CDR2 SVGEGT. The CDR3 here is CASSSRQSNQPQHF. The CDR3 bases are TGTGCCAGCAGTTCCAGGCAGAGCAATCAGCCCCAGCATTTT.

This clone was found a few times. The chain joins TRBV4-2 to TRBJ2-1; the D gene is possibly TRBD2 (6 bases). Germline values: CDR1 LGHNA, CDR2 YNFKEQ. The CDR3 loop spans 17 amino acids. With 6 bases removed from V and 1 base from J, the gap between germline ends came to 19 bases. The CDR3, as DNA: TGTGCCAGCAGACAGGTCTCTAGCGATCGATCCTACAATGAGCAGTTCTTC. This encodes CASRQVSSDRSYNEQFF.

In nucleotides, the CDR3 is TGTGCCAGTTGGGGCGGGACCGTTTACGAGCAGTACTTC. Translated, it gives CASWGGTVYEQYF. The gene calls are TRBV25-1 and TRBJ2-7, with D perhaps matching TRBD2 (6 bases). The V and J ends lost 9 bases and 4 bases respectively, with 16 bases between them. In germline, CDR1 is MGHDK, CDR2 SYGVNS. The CDR3 has 13 amino acids.

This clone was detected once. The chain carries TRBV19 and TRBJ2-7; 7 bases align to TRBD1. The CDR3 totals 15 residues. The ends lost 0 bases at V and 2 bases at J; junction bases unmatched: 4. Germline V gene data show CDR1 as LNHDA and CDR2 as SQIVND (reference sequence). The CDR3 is CASSIDRGQTYEQYF. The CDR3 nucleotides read TGTGCCAGTAGTATAGATCGGGGACAGACCTACGAGCAGTACTTC. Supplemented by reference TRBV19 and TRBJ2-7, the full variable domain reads DGGITQSPKYLFRKEGQNVTLSCEQNLNHDAMYWYRQDPGQGLRLIYYSQIVNDFQKGDIAEGYSVSREKKESFPLTVTSAQKNPTAFYLCASSIDRGQTYEQYFGPGTRLTVT.

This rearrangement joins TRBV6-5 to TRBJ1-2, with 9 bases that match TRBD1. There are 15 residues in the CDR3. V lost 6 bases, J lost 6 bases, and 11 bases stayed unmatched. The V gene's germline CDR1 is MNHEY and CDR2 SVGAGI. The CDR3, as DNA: TGTGCCAGCAGCCGACAGGGGGGTTCGCGGGATGGCTACACCTTC. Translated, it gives CASSRQGGSRDGYTF.

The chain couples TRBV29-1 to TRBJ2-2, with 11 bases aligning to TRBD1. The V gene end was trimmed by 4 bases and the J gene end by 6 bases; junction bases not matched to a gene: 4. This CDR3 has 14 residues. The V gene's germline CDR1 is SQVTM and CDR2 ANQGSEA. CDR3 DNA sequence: TGCAGCGTTGGGACAGGGGGCTTGGCCGGGGAGCTGTTTTTT. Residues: CSVGTGGLAGELFF.

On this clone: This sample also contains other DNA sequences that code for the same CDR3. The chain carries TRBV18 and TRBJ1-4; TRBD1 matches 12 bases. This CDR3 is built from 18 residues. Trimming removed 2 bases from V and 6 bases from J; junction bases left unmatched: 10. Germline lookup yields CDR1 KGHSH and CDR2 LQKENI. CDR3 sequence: CASSPRDRGRGVDEKLFF. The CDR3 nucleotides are TGTGCCAGCTCACCAAGGGACAGGGGGCGGGGTGTCGATGAAAAACTGTTTTTT. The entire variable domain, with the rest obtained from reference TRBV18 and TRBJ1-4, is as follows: NAGVMQNPRHLVRRRGQEARLRCSPMKGHSHVYWYRQLPEEGLKFMVYLQKENIIDESGMPKERFSAEFPKEGPSILRIQQVVRGDSAAYFCASSPRDRGRGVDEKLFFGSGTQLSVL.

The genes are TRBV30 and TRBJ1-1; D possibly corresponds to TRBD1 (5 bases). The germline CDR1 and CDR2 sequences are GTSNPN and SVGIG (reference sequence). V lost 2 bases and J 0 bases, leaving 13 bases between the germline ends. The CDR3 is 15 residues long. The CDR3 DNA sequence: TGTGCCTGGAGTAAGGAGAACAGGATGAACACTGAAGCTTTCTTT. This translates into CAWSKENRMNTEAFF.

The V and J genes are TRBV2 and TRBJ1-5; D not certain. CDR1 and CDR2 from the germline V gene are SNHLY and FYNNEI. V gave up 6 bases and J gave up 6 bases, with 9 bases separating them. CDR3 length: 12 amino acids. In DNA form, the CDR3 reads TGTGCCAGCAGGGAGGGATTTCAGCCCCAGCATTTT. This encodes CASREGFQPQHF.

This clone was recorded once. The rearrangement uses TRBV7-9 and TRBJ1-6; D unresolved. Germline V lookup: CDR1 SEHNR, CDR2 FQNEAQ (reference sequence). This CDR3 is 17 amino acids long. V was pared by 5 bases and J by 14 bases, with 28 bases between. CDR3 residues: CASSRSDGNLGYGALHF. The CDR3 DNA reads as TGTGCCAGCAGCCGTTCTGACGGGAATCTTGGGTATGGAGCCCTCCACTTT.

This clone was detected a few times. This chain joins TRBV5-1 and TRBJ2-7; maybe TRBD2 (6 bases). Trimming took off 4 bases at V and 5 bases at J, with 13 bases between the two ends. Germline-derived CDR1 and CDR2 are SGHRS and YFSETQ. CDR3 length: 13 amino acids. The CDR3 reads CASSVGGDNEQYF. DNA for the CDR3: TGCGCCAGCAGCGTCGGGGGAGATAACGAGCAGTACTTC.

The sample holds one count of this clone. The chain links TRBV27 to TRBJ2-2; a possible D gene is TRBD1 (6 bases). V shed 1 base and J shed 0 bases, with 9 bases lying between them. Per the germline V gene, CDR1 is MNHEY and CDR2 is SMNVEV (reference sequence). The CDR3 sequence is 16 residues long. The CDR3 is CASSLLGGSNTGELFF. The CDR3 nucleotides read TGTGCCAGCAGTTTATTAGGGGGATCGAACACCGGGGAGCTGTTTTTT.